This T cell receptor (beta chain) was identified during a study of early T cells in non-severe SARS-CoV-2 infection. Study overall: Investigators sequenced bulk RNA drawn from unsorted whole blood, and chains remained unpaired. General study findings and limits: Matching with VDJdb favored anti-spike CD8 responses (missing private and CD4 specificities).

Deletions cut 4 bases from V and 3 bases from J, with 21 bases between. The CDR3 is made up of 17 amino acids. Germline CDR1 and CDR2: SGHTA and FQGNSA. Each cDNA molecule carried a unique molecular identifier. Using its own MiXCR run on the 5' RACE reads, TCRdb lists one record per CDR3 protein. The sample comprises about 30,000 distinct CDR3 sequences, about 3.8% of which are singletons, and approximately 8% rests with the top ten. This clonotype was seen at least ten times. The antigen is not known. The receptor was isolated from an adult who was a healthcare worker with PCR-confirmed SARS-CoV-2 infection or an uninfected control (not recorded which). The sample consisted of whole blood. This chain joins TRBV7-2 and TRBJ2-5; tentative D call: TRBD2 (5 bases). In nucleotides, the CDR3 is TGTGCCAGCAGCTCCCCCCCTGGAGGCCCAGTGAAAGAGACCCAGTACTTC. It encodes CASSSPPGGPVKETQYF.